The 23 T cell receptor beta chains reported below all come from one sample, sequenced in a study of T-cell reconstitution after alpha-beta-depleted transplantation in children. TCRbeta library construction was performed incorporating unique molecular identifiers. In TCRdb, the PCR reads were re-called with MiXCR into one record per CDR3 protein. The data contain around 580,000 distinct CDR3 sequences, 20% to 25% of them singletons. The input for sequencing was PBMCs, mostly from graft donor cells, taken 360 days after TCRalphabeta/CD19-depleted stem cell transplant. These receptors were taken from a boy in the first two years of life who had a stem cell transplant for acute myeloid leukemia, so the T cells may come from the graft donor.

Only a few counts were recorded for this clonotype. The chain couples TRBV3-1 to TRBJ1-4; D gene unclear. Trimming stripped 0 bases from V and 5 bases from J, with 7 bases between. CDR1 and CDR2 from the germline V gene are LGHDT and YNNKEL (reference sequence). The CDR3 loop spans 14 amino acids. Here the CDR3 reads CASSQDRRNEKLFF. The CDR3 DNA sequence: TGTGCCAGCAGCCAAGACCGTAGGAATGAAAAACTGTTTTTT.

This clonotype was observed a few times. The V call is TRBV7-9, the J call TRBJ2-7, with D unclear. V dropped 5 bases and J dropped 0 bases, with 8 bases sitting between them. The germline gives CDR1 SEHNR, CDR2 FQNEAQ (reference sequence). The CDR3 totals 13 residues. The CDR3 coding sequence is TGTGCCAGCAGCCAGGCCCACTCCTACGAGCAGTACGTC. Amino acids: CASSQAHSYEQYV.

Many counts were recorded for this clonotype. The chain recombines TRBV19 with TRBJ2-2; possible D gene TRBD1, 5 bases. Trimming removed 7 bases from V and 2 bases from J, with 11 bases in between. The CDR3 is made up of 14 amino acids. CDR1 is LNHDA and CDR2 is SQIVND in the germline V gene (reference sequence). The CDR3 DNA follows: TGTGCCAGTACCGACAGAGGCAACACCGGGGAGCTGTTTTTT. Protein sequence: CASTDRGNTGELFF. The whole variable domain, remainder taken from reference TRBV19 and TRBJ2-2, is DGGITQSPKYLFRKEGQNVTLSCEQNLNHDAMYWYRQDPGQGLRLIYYSQIVNDFQKGDIAEGYSVSREKKESFPLTVTSAQKNPTAFYLCASTDRGNTGELFFGEGSRLTVL.

The rearrangement uses TRBV18 and TRBJ2-7; tentatively, D is TRBD1 or TRBD2 (5 bases each). V lost 2 bases, J lost 7 bases, and 12 bases lay in between. The germline V gene encodes CDR1 KGHSH and CDR2 LQKENI. The CDR3 is 13 residues long. The CDR3 region is CASSPGTVEEQYF. CDR3 sequence (DNA): TGTGCCAGCTCACCAGGGACCGTTGAGGAGCAGTACTTC.

This clonotype was picked up many times. The V call is TRBV6-1, the J call TRBJ1-2; D gene ambiguous. The germline CDR1 and CDR2 sequences are MNHNS and SASEGT. V lost 4 bases and J 3 bases, leaving 12 bases between the germline ends. This CDR3 contains 14 residues. CDR3 region: CASSGDFSDYGYTF. The CDR3 bases are TGTGCCAGCAGTGGAGACTTCTCCGACTATGGCTACACCTTC.

This rearrangement joins TRBV7-2 to TRBJ2-4; D assignment may be TRBD1 or TRBD2 (5 bases each). The V end was cut by 1 base, the J end by 13 bases, with 14 bases between. The CDR3 contains 13 residues. Germline lookup yields CDR1 SGHTA and CDR2 FQGNSA. The CDR3 sequence is CASSLGLGDPQYF. In DNA, the CDR3 is TGTGCCAGCAGCTTAGGTCTAGGGGACCCGCAGTACTTC.

The CDR3 loop reads CASSTDRDSGNTIYF. CDR3 in DNA: TGTGCCAGCAGCACGGACAGGGACTCTGGAAACACCATATATTTT. This rearrangement joins TRBV5-5 to TRBJ1-3, with 8 bases identical to TRBD1. The CDR3 runs to 15 residues. Losses at the gene ends were 4 bases for V and 0 bases for J; bases not matched to a gene: 3. In germline, CDR1 is SGHKS, CDR2 YYEKEE (reference sequence). The full variable domain, in which reference TRBV5-5 and TRBJ1-3 provide the parts outside the CDR3, is DAGVTQSPTHLIKTRGQQVTLRCSPISGHKSVSWYQQVLGQGPQFIFQYYEKEERGRGNFPDRFSARQFPNYSSELNVNALLLGDSALYLCASSTDRDSGNTIYFGEGSWLTVV.

This clonotype was counted a few times. CDR3 sequence: CAITEGGSRSPLHF. CDR3 bases: TGTGCCATCACCGAGGGGGGATCCAGGTCACCCCTCCACTTT. The genes are TRBV10-3 and TRBJ1-6, with D possibly TRBD1 on 6 matching bases. V was clipped by 7 bases and J by 10 bases, with 17 bases between them. Germline V gene sequence: CDR1 ENHRY, CDR2 SYGVKD. The CDR3 runs to 14 residues.

There are many counts of this clonotype. CDR3 residues: CATSDLPVNEQFF. CDR3 coding DNA: TGTGCCACCAGTGATCTACCAGTCAATGAGCAGTTCTTC. This sequence joins TRBV24-1 and TRBJ2-1; D uncertain. CDR3 size: 13 residues. Germline lookup yields CDR1 KGHDR and CDR2 SFDVKD. The V and J ends lost 3 bases and 6 bases respectively, with 8 bases between them.

This chain links TRBV12-3 or TRBV12-4 with TRBJ1-1; D unresolved. Trimming took 8 bases from V and 2 from J, leaving 12 bases between them. CDR3 length: 13 residues. The CDR3 loop reads CASLGTYNTEAFF. In nucleotides, the CDR3 is TGTGCCAGCCTCGGAACCTACAACACTGAAGCTTTCTTT.

The J gene is TRBJ1-5, the V gene TRBV4-1; D is unclear. V was shortened by 4 bases and J by 10 bases, with 23 bases between the two germline ends. The CDR3 has 16 amino acids. The germline CDR1 and CDR2 sequences are MGHRA and YSYEKL. The CDR3 sequence: CASSPALSEVLRPQHF. The CDR3 DNA is TGCGCCAGCAGCCCTGCTCTATCGGAGGTCCTACGACCCCAGCATTTT.

At least ten counts were recorded for this clonotype. This chain uses TRBV10-3 with TRBJ1-1, with D uncertain. Germline V gene lookup returns CDR1 ENHRY and CDR2 SYGVKD. This CDR3 comprises 13 residues. V lost 0 bases and J lost 7, with 9 bases in between. The CDR3 coding sequence is TGTGCCATCAGTGAGTCACCCGGGTATGAAGCTTTCTTT. Its protein is CAISESPGYEAFF.

This clonotype came up a few times. The V call is TRBV6-1, the J call TRBJ2-3; 10 positions agree with TRBD1. Germline V gene sequence: CDR1 MNHNS, CDR2 SASEGT. The CDR3 contains 16 residues. The V and J ends lost 6 bases and 1 base, in that order; junction bases with no gene match: 7. DNA of the CDR3: TGTGCCAGCAGCCATCCCGGGACAGGGGGCACAGATACGCAGTATTTT. As protein: CASSHPGTGGTDTQYF.

In this sample, this clonotype turned up many times. The chain joins TRBV5-1 to TRBJ2-2, with D tentatively TRBD2 (6 bases). This CDR3 contains 14 residues. The V end lost 4 bases, the J end lost 8 bases, and 15 bases lay between the germline ends. The V gene's germline CDR1 is SGHRS and CDR2 YFSETQ. CDR3 coding DNA: TGCGCCAGCAGCCCACCGGGAGCGTCAGGGGAGCTGTTTTTT. It specifies CASSPPGASGELFF.

V is TRBV18 and J is TRBJ2-5; 9 bases map to TRBD1. CDR1 and CDR2 from the germline V gene are KGHSH and LQKENI. CDR3 length: 17 residues. Unmatched junction bases numbered 8, after V lost 0 bases and J lost 3 bases. CDR3 protein: CASSPPVGTGMEETQYF. The CDR3 DNA reads as TGTGCCAGCTCACCACCGGTAGGGACAGGGATGGAAGAGACCCAGTACTTC.

Comments on this clonotype: With a much larger clone just one base away, this may be a read error. The V gene is TRBV5-6, the J gene TRBJ2-3; D gene uncertain. V dropped 5 bases and J dropped 6 bases, with 7 bases sitting between them. CDR3 length: 11 residues. Germline V gene data show CDR1 as SGHDT and CDR2 as YYEEEE. CDR3 DNA sequence: TGTGCCAGCAGTGTGAGTGATACGCAGTATTTT. This sequence encodes CASSVSDTQYF.

The CDR3 DNA reads as TGTGCCAGCAGGTCTGGAGTCCGGACAATAACGTACTTC. Protein product: CASRSGVRTITYF. The gene calls are TRBV12-3 or TRBV12-4 and TRBJ2-5; D possibly corresponds to TRBD1 (5 bases). The CDR3 covers 13 residues. V was cut by 6 bases and J by 13 bases, with 21 bases left in between.

The chain couples TRBV5-1 to TRBJ1-3; D is undetermined. The V gene lost 0 bases and the J gene lost 3 bases, with 10 bases spanning the gap. Germline assignment: CDR1 SGHRS and CDR2 YFSETQ. This CDR3 is built from 15 residues. CDR3 DNA sequence: TGCGCCAGCAGCTTGGGACGACTAGATGGAAACACCATATATTTT. It translates to CASSLGRLDGNTIYF. The full variable domain, rest sourced from reference TRBV5-1 and TRBJ1-3, is KAGVTQTPRYLIKTRGQQVTLSCSPISGHRSVSWYQQTPGQGLQFLFEYFSETQRNKGNFPGRFSGRQFSNSRSEMNVSTLELGDSALYLCASSLGRLDGNTIYFGEGSWLTVV.

This clonotype was observed a handful of times. The CDR3, as DNA: TGCAGCGTTGAGGGGATAAAAACAGGGGGGACTGAAGCTTTCTTT. It codes for CSVEGIKTGGTEAFF. This rearrangement joins TRBV29-1 to TRBJ1-1, with 8 bases that match TRBD1. CDR3 length equals 15 residues. Germline V gene sequence: CDR1 SQVTM, CDR2 ANQGSEA. V lost 3 bases, J lost 5 bases, and 11 bases stayed unmatched.

The J gene is TRBJ2-2, the V gene TRBV7-9; maybe TRBD2 (5 bases). CDR1 SEHNR and CDR2 FQNEAQ come from the germline V gene (reference sequence). Between the trimmed V and J ends, which lost 3 bases and 7 bases, there was a span of 15 bases. The CDR3 is 15 residues long. The CDR3 nucleotides read TGTGCCAGCAGCTTGGGAGCTGGGCCTGGCGGGGAGCTGTTTTTT. Its translation: CASSLGAGPGGELFF.

CDR3 residues: CASSSPVLYEQYF. Written as DNA, the CDR3 is TGTGCCAGCAGCTCTCCCGTCCTATACGAGCAGTACTTC. The chain combines TRBV7-9 with TRBJ2-7; no clear D gene. Trimming left V 4 bases short and J 4 bases short, with 11 bases between. This CDR3 spans 13 amino acids. Germline V CDR1 and CDR2: SEHNR, FQNEAQ (reference sequence).

This clonotype was detected many times. V usage is TRBV6-6 and J usage is TRBJ2-7, with D possibly matching TRBD2 (5 bases). Germline CDR1 and CDR2: MNHNY and SVGAGI (reference sequence). This CDR3 has 13 amino acids. V lost 5 bases and J 4 bases, leaving 12 bases between the germline ends. The CDR3 coding sequence is TGTGCCAGCAGTGCGGGCCTGCGGTACGAGCAGTACTTC. Its translation is CASSAGLRYEQYF.

This clonotype has at least ten counts. The V and J genes are TRBV11-2 and TRBJ1-1; D gene ambiguous. This CDR3 is 13 amino acids long. V shed 1 base and J shed 8 bases, with 11 bases lying between them. Germline-derived CDR1 and CDR2 are SGHAT and FQNNGV. The chain's CDR3 is CASSLVPSREAFF. CDR3 coding DNA: TGTGCCAGCAGCTTAGTGCCTAGCCGGGAAGCTTTCTTT.